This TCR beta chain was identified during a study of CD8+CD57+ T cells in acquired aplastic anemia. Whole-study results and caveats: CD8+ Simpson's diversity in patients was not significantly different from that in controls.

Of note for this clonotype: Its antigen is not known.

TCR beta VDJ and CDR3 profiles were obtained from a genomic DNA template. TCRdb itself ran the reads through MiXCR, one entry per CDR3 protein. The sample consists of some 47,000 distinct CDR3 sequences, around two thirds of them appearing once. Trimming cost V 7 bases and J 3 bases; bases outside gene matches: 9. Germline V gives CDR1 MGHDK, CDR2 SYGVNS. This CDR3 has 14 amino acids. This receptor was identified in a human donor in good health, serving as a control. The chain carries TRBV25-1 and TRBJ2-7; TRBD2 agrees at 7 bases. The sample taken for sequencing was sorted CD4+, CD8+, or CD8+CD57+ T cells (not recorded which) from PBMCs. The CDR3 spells CASTERGDYYEQYF. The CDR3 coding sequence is TGTGCCAGCACCGAACGAGGGGACTACTACGAGCAGTACTTC.